Listed here are 17 T cell receptor beta chains from one sample, sequenced in a study of cytomegalovirus exposure and HLA in healthy donors. It was with 60 Vbeta and 13 Jbeta primers that the PCR ran. This table comes from immunoSEQ multiplex PCR, and its TCRdb copy is limited to in-frame clones, with some not included. Among more than 100,000 clones listed, about three quarters were seen once. The specimen was PBMCs. The receptors here all came from a man aged 45-65 years in good health and CMV-seropositive.

This clone appeared a single time. The chain recombines TRBV11-2 with TRBJ2-1; 12 nucleotides align to TRBD2. Germline V gives CDR1 SGHAT, CDR2 FQNNGV. The CDR3 runs to 17 residues. V lost 5 bases, J lost 1 base, and 6 bases stayed unmatched. The CDR3 nucleotides are TGTGCCAGCAGCCTATCGACTAGCGGGAGATCCTACAATGAGCAGTTCTTC. It translates to CASSLSTSGRSYNEQFF.

This clone was counted once. The chain carries TRBV4-2 and TRBJ1-5, with D unclear. Germline CDR1 reads LGHNA; CDR2 reads YNFKEQ. CDR3 size: 17 residues. V was shortened by 4 bases and J by 0 bases, with 16 bases between the two germline ends. The CDR3 coding sequence is TGTGCCAGCAGCCTTACCGACGGGTACTATAGCAATCAGCCCCAGCATTTT. This codes for CASSLTDGYYSNQPQHF.

This clone appeared a few times. The rearrangement uses TRBV2 and TRBJ1-5; a weak D match, TRBD1 (6 bases). The ends were cut back, 5 bases at V and 0 bases at J, with 11 bases in the middle. Germline V CDR1 and CDR2: SNHLY, FYNNEI. The CDR3 covers 15 residues. Here the CDR3 DNA reads TGTGCCAGCAGTTACAGGGAGCGTAGCAATCAGCCCCAGCATTTT. Its protein is CASSYRERSNQPQHF.

DNA of the CDR3: TGTGCCAGGGAGGGACAGGGAATGGATACGCAGTATTTT. Amino acid sequence: CAREGQGMDTQYF. The gene calls are TRBV21-1 and TRBJ2-3; the table's TRBD1 call for D was not verified on the DNA. TRBV21-1 counts as a pseudogene. This CDR3 region has 13 residues.

V is TRBV9 and J is TRBJ2-7, with unresolved D. V lost 0 bases and J 2 bases, leaving 9 bases between the germline ends. Germline V lookup: CDR1 SGDLS, CDR2 YYNGEE. This CDR3 contains 14 residues. The DNA of the CDR3 is TGTGCCAGCAGCGTAGACCACGGTGCCTACGAGCAGTACTTC. Translation gives CASSVDHGAYEQYF.

This chain joins TRBV18 and TRBJ2-5; maybe TRBD2 (6 bases). This CDR3 is built from 15 residues. Germline V lookup: CDR1 KGHSH, CDR2 LQKENI. V lost 1 base, J lost 5 bases, and 14 bases lay in between. The CDR3 region is CASSPLRGLEETQYF. CDR3 DNA sequence: TGTGCCAGCTCACCACTGCGGGGACTGGAGGAGACCCAGTACTTC. Variable domain in full (rest from reference TRBV18 and TRBJ2-5): NAGVMQNPRHLVRRRGQEARLRCSPMKGHSHVYWYRQLPEEGLKFMVYLQKENIIDESGMPKERFSAEFPKEGPSILRIQQVVRGDSAAYFCASSPLRGLEETQYFGPGTRLLVL.

In its sample, this clone was seen once. CDR3 region: CASSLDGEYEQFF. In nucleotides, the CDR3 is TGTGCCAGCAGCTTAGACGGGGAGTATGAGCAGTTCTTC. This chain joins TRBV11-3 and TRBJ2-1; a weak D match, TRBD2 (5 bases). CDR1 and CDR2 (germline): SGHNT, YENEEA. The CDR3 loop spans 13 amino acids. V was cut by 0 bases and J by 8 bases, with 8 bases left in between.

V usage is TRBV2 and J usage is TRBJ1-2; D perhaps matches TRBD1 (5 bases). Trimming pared 6 bases from V and 2 bases from J, leaving 10 bases between. CDR1 SNHLY and CDR2 FYNNEI come from the germline V gene. The CDR3 spans 13 residues. This CDR3 is CASRPDRNYGYTF. CDR3 sequence (DNA): TGTGCCAGCAGGCCCGACAGAAACTATGGCTACACCTTC.

The genes are TRBV25-1 and TRBJ2-1; TRBD2 matches 9 bases. Germline V lookup: CDR1 MGHDK, CDR2 SYGVNS. V was pared by 3 bases and J by 8 bases, with 11 bases of the junction left unmatched. CDR3 length: 16 amino acids. The CDR3 loop reads CASSERSGLASHEQFF. The CDR3 nucleotides read TGTGCCAGCAGTGAGCGCTCGGGACTAGCTTCCCATGAGCAGTTCTTC.

This clone occurred once. V usage is TRBV5-1 and J usage is TRBJ1-1, with D hard to call. The germline V gene encodes CDR1 SGHRS and CDR2 YFSETQ. Trimming shortened V by 0 bases and J by 7 bases, and 16 bases separated the two germline ends. The CDR3 totals 15 residues. For the CDR3, the DNA is TGCGCCAGCAGCTTGGGGACTTGGGAGATGTTTGAAGCTTTCTTT. Protein sequence: CASSLGTWEMFEAFF.

The gene calls are TRBV7-9 and TRBJ2-7; 9 positions match TRBD1. The CDR3 contains 14 residues. The V gene's germline CDR1 is SEHNR and CDR2 FQNEAQ (reference sequence). Trimming at V came to 3 bases and at J to 4 bases, leaving 4 bases not matched to a gene. This CDR3 reads CASSFSDRGYEQYF. As DNA, the CDR3 is TGTGCCAGCAGCTTTTCGGACAGGGGTTACGAGCAGTACTTC.

The chain uses TRBV9 and TRBJ2-7, with TRBD1 identical over 9 bases. The junction had 11 bases not matched to a gene; V was cut back by 3 bases and J by 4 bases. The CDR3 length is 16 residues. CDR1 is SGDLS, CDR2 YYNGEE, per germline. Here the CDR3 reads CASSATGTGKSYEQYF. DNA of the CDR3: TGTGCCAGCAGCGCCACCGGGACAGGGAAGTCGTACGAGCAGTACTTC.

This rearrangement joins TRBV6-6 to TRBJ1-5, with D hard to call. The CDR3 extends over 14 amino acids. Germline V gene lookup returns CDR1 MNHNY and CDR2 SVGAGI (reference sequence). V was cut by 7 bases and J by 0 bases, with 10 bases left in between. CDR3 in amino acids: CASTQVSSNQPQHF. CDR3 sequence (DNA): TGTGCCAGCACCCAAGTGAGTAGCAATCAGCCCCAGCATTTT.

This rearrangement joins TRBV6-5 to TRBJ2-7, with TRBD2 identical over 8 bases. The CDR3 runs 13 residues. V lost 7 bases to trimming and J lost 6 bases; unmatched junction nucleotides: 8. Germline CDR1 and CDR2: MNHEY and SVGAGI. CDR3 residues: CASNPGTRGEQYF. In DNA, the CDR3 is TGTGCCAGCAACCCCGGGACTAGGGGCGAGCAGTACTTC.

The gene calls are TRBV5-1 and TRBJ2-1, with a possible D match to TRBD1 (5 bases). Germline V gene lookup returns CDR1 SGHRS and CDR2 YFSETQ. Trimming pared 4 bases from V and 2 bases from J, leaving 13 bases between. The CDR3 loop spans 15 amino acids. Here the CDR3 DNA reads TGCGCCAGCAGCCGTGACCAGGGTCCCTACAATGAGCAGTTCTTC. Translated, it gives CASSRDQGPYNEQFF.

The J gene is TRBJ1-6, the V gene TRBV7-8; the D gene is possibly TRBD1 (5 bases). Per the germline V gene, CDR1 is SGHVS and CDR2 is FQNEAQ. This CDR3 contains 15 residues. Trimming took 0 bases from V and 9 from J, leaving 12 bases between them. CDR3 residues: CASSLAGQGRSPLHF. CDR3 nucleotides: TGTGCCAGCAGCTTAGCGGGGCAGGGTCGTTCACCCCTCCACTTT.

The chain links TRBV5-1 to TRBJ1-2; 8 bases map to TRBD1. The CDR3 sequence is 15 residues long. J lost 7 bases, V lost 0 bases, and 8 bases had no gene match. Germline CDR1 SGHRS, CDR2 YFSETQ. DNA of the CDR3: TGCGCCAGCAGCTTGGGTAGCAGGGGGCACGCTGGCTACACCTTC. Protein sequence: CASSLGSRGHAGYTF. The variable domain in full, with the rest retrieved from reference TRBV5-1 and TRBJ1-2, is KAGVTQTPRYLIKTRGQQVTLSCSPISGHRSVSWYQQTPGQGLQFLFEYFSETQRNKGNFPGRFSGRQFSNSRSEMNVSTLELGDSALYLCASSLGSRGHAGYTFGSGTRLTVV.